This T cell receptor beta chain was retrieved from a study of shared clonotypes between healthy human individuals. On the study more broadly: Contributing individuals were two females and three males aged 18 to 49.

A word on this clone: The antigen remains unidentified.

CD45RO negativity and positive selection for CCR7 defined naive CD8 cells, a population that excluded terminally differentiated effector memory CD45RA+ cells. Germline CDR1 is LNHDA and CDR2 is SQIVND (reference sequence). The CDR3 is made up of 14 amino acids. J gave up 7 bases and V 4 bases, and 6 bases lay outside the gene matches. Profiled with immunoSEQ multiplex PCR; TCRdb holds only in-frame clones, not every one. The table includes some 2.1 million clones, around 93% detected once. General study findings and limits: The sharing of about 5% of naive CD4 clonotypes was seen across a few donors.

This TCR came from a young man in good health. Some clones in this sample may be carry-over from other donors' samples. V usage is TRBV19 and J usage is TRBJ2-2, with TRBD1 matching over 7 bases. Sequencing input: naive CD8+ T cells from PBMCs. The CDR3 here is CASSTEQGIGELFF. CDR3 bases: TGTGCCAGTAGTACCGAACAGGGGATCGGGGAGCTGTTTTTT.